This TCR beta chain was retrieved from a study of T cell clones after liver transplantation. Study as a whole: Subjects received no induction therapy and standard immunosuppression until randomization at 12-24 months post-transplant. Whole-study results and caveats: Donor-reactive sequences fell more than third party-reactive ones, suggesting partial deletion. Circulating graft-donor-reactive CD4 TCRbeta sequences fell significantly post-transplant in most of the 8 subjects. Graft donor-reactive T cells possibly entered the graft instead of undergoing deletion.

Comment on this clone: What it recognizes is unknown.

Profiled with immunoSEQ multiplex PCR; TCRdb holds only in-frame clones, not every one. This table has approximately 100,000 clones, 75% to 90% appearing once. The CDR3 is 15 amino acids. Germline V CDR1 and CDR2: SEHNR, FQNEAQ (reference sequence). V gave up 6 bases and J gave up 0 bases, with 12 bases separating them. The sequenced sample was CD4+ T cells from blood, obtained before liver transplant. The TCR comes from a human donor who received a liver transplant. The chain recombines TRBV7-9 with TRBJ2-1; no definite D call. CDR3 region: CASSRAKNSYNEQFF. The CDR3 nucleotides read TGTGCCAGCAGTCGGGCTAAAAACTCCTACAATGAGCAGTTCTTC.